A single sample gave rise to the 11 T cell receptor beta chains below, sequenced in a study of T cell changes during pregnancy in multiple sclerosis. Only in-frame clones appear in the TCRdb table, and some are missing; sequencing was by immunoSEQ multiplex PCR. The table lists about 41,000 clones, roughly 87% of them singletons. This specimen was CD4+ T cells from peripheral blood mononuclear cells, taken in the first trimester of pregnancy. The receptor set was obtained from a female donor with multiple sclerosis, enrolled in a pregnancy study.

The J gene is TRBJ1-4, the V gene TRBV18; D is possibly TRBD1 (6 bases). V was cut by 1 base and J by 7 bases, with 16 bases left in between. Per germline, CDR1 KGHSH and CDR2 LQKENI. The CDR3 extends over 16 amino acids. The CDR3 is CASSPLKQGFGEKLFF. For the CDR3, the DNA is TGTGCCAGCTCACCACTCAAACAGGGTTTCGGTGAAAAACTGTTTTTT.

The chain is built from TRBV7-2 and TRBJ1-3; unclear D gene. The CDR3 has 15 residues. V shed 4 bases and J shed 0 bases, with 10 bases lying between them. Germline CDR1 and CDR2: SGHTA and FQGNSA. The CDR3, as DNA: TGTGCCAGCAGCTCAGCCAGAAGCTCTGGAAACACCATATATTTT. Its translation is CASSSARSSGNTIYF.

J is TRBJ1-4 and V is TRBV5-4, with D possibly matching TRBD1 (5 bases). V lost 0 bases to trimming and J lost 4 bases, with 16 bases between them. The germline gives CDR1 SGHNT, CDR2 YYREEE (reference sequence). The CDR3 totals 17 residues. This CDR3 reads CASSLGGFGQGNEKLFF. The CDR3 nucleotides read TGTGCCAGCAGCTTGGGTGGTTTCGGGCAGGGTAATGAAAAACTGTTTTTT.

This clone has only one observation. CDR3 DNA sequence: TGTGCCAGCAGTTTAGTGACAGGGAAACACACTGAAGCTTTCTTT. Its translation: CASSLVTGKHTEAFF. The chain uses TRBV28 and TRBJ1-1; 7 bases fit TRBD1. Germline CDR1 is MDHEN and CDR2 is SYDVKM. V was clipped by 2 bases and J by 3 bases; unmatched bases: 6. The CDR3 has 15 amino acids. Full variable domain (outside the CDR3, taken from reference TRBV28 and TRBJ1-1): DVKVTQSSRYLVKRTGEKVFLECVQDMDHENMFWYRQDPGLGLRLIYFSYDVKMKEKGDIPEGYSVSREKKERFSLILESASTNQTSMYLCASSLVTGKHTEAFFGQGTRLTVV.

The chain has TRBV7-8 and TRBJ2-6; D remains unclear. The length of the CDR3 is 14 residues. V was trimmed by 4 bases and J by 4 bases, leaving 8 bases between them. The germline gives CDR1 SGHVS, CDR2 FQNEAQ. CDR3: CASSSREGANVLTF. The CDR3 DNA is TGTGCCAGCAGCTCGCGAGAGGGGGCCAACGTCCTGACTTTC.

CDR3 protein: CASRDRGLNTGELFF. For the CDR3, the DNA is TGTGCCAGTCGGGACAGGGGGCTGAACACCGGGGAGCTGTTTTTT. The chain employs TRBV2 and TRBJ2-2; 12 bases fit TRBD1. Germline values: CDR1 SNHLY, CDR2 FYNNEI. The CDR3 spans 15 residues. After removal of 9 bases from V and 1 base from J, the junction contained 3 bases not matched to a gene. The entire variable domain, with the rest obtained from reference TRBV2 and TRBJ2-2, is as follows: EPEVTQTPSHQVTQMGQEVILRCVPISNHLYFYWYRQILGQKVEFLVSFYNNEISEKSEIFDDQFSVERPDGSNFTLKIRSTKLEDSAMYFCASRDRGLNTGELFFGEGSRLTVL.

This chain connects TRBV4-2 to TRBJ1-5, with a tentative D call TRBD1 (6 bases). V was clipped by 1 base and J by 4 bases, with 11 bases between them. The V gene's germline CDR1 is LGHNA and CDR2 YNFKEQ. The CDR3 contains 15 residues. The CDR3 region is CASSQVGTGNQPQHF. Here the CDR3 DNA reads TGTGCCAGCAGCCAAGTCGGAACAGGGAATCAGCCCCAGCATTTT.

The chain combines TRBV12-5 with TRBJ2-3, with D possibly TRBD2 on 7 matching bases. V was shortened by 3 bases and J by 0 bases, with 10 bases between the two germline ends. The CDR3 runs to 15 residues. Germline V lookup: CDR1 LGHNT, CDR2 FRNRAP. This CDR3 is CASGLGGGSTDTQYF. CDR3 nucleotides: TGTGCTAGTGGTTTAGGCGGGGGCAGCACAGATACGCAGTATTTT.

The chain is built from TRBV7-8 and TRBJ2-7; D remains ambiguous. Trimming pared 5 bases from V and 0 bases from J, leaving 8 bases between. This CDR3 spans 13 amino acids. The V gene's germline CDR1 is SGHVS and CDR2 FQNEAQ. CDR3 loop: CASSTGPSYEQYF. The CDR3 DNA follows: TGTGCCAGCAGCACCGGTCCCTCCTACGAGCAGTACTTC.

This clone was seen only once. The chain combines TRBV19 with TRBJ2-7; D uncertain. This CDR3 comprises 15 residues. Germline values: CDR1 LNHDA, CDR2 SQIVND (reference sequence). V was cut by 3 bases and J by 1 base, with 13 bases left in between. In nucleotides, the CDR3 is TGTGCCAGTAGTATTGCCCCCCAGCGATCCTACGAGCAGTACTTC. It yields the protein CASSIAPQRSYEQYF.

This clone came up once. The V call is TRBV14, the J call TRBJ1-2, with D perhaps TRBD1 (5 bases). Germline CDR1 reads SGHDN; CDR2 reads FVKESK. The CDR3 runs 16 residues. V was shortened by 0 bases and J by 6 bases, with 17 bases between the two germline ends. Written as DNA, the CDR3 is TGTGCCAGCAGCCAAGATCTCGGGCGGTCGGGGGATGGCTACACCTTC. Translating gives CASSQDLGRSGDGYTF. The full variable domain, completed using reference TRBV14 and TRBJ1-2, is EAGVTQFPSHSVIEKGQTVTLRCDPISGHDNLYWYRRVMGKEIKFLLHFVKESKQDESGMPNNRFLAERTGGTYSTLKVQPAELEDSGVYFCASSQDLGRSGDGYTFGSGTRLTVV.